This TCR beta chain was captured by sequencing in a study of cytomegalovirus exposure and HLA in healthy donors. Study observations and caveats: Immune exposure was documented only through CMV serostatus. Later on, a genetic analysis was performed. It linked a missense variant in DCLRE1C with V- and J-gene trimming of TCR beta. In a later analysis, compared with equally common non-associated chains, HLA-associated beta chains were more expanded. An Asian-associated ancestry cluster reportedly showed fewer N-insertions than the approximately 620-donor mean in a later analysis.

CDR1 SNHLY and CDR2 FYNNEI come from the germline V gene. V dropped 3 bases and J dropped 2; count of bases not matched to a gene: 4. There are 16 residues in the CDR3. It was with 60 Vbeta and 13 Jbeta primers that the PCR ran. The method was immunoSEQ multiplex PCR; TCRdb's version includes in-frame clones alone and lacks a portion of them. Here the sample spans 150,000 to 160,000 clones, 74% being singletons. Details on this clone: The antigen is not known.

The specimen sequenced was PBMCs. The source of this sequence is a man between 25 and 39 years old in good health and CMV-seronegative. The chain combines TRBV2 with TRBJ2-5, with 12 bases aligning to TRBD1. Here the CDR3 reads CASSEGQGASQETQYF. The CDR3 DNA reads TGTGCCAGCAGTGAGGGACAGGGGGCGTCTCAAGAGACCCAGTACTTC.